These 8 T cell receptor beta chains share one sample of origin, sequenced in a study of blood T cells in healthy people across ages (dated by TCRdb to between 2014 and 2016). The library was obtained by 5' RACE. The listed sequencing device is Illumina HiSeq 2500. The second PCR ran for roughly 7 to 12 cycles and used a J-beta primer mix along with a sample-barcoded 5' primer. TCRdb reran the public reads through fastp at Q25 and MiXCR, keeping productive beta chains. Identical CDR3 protein sequences are pooled into one entry, listed with their most common genes and DNA. The sample table holds 780,000 or so distinct CDR3 sequences, of which roughly 56% were seen once. Approximately 24% of the sample goes to the ten largest clones. The sequenced sample consisted of blood. All receptors derive from a man aged 35 to 55 in good health.

V is TRBV2 and J is TRBJ2-3; D unclear. V dropped 8 bases and J dropped 0 bases, with 15 bases sitting between them. This CDR3 has 15 residues. Germline lookup yields CDR1 SNHLY and CDR2 FYNNEI. The CDR3 DNA is TGTGCCAGCCAGAGGTACACGTCTAGCACAGATACGCAGTATTTT. Translating it yields CASQRYTSSTDTQYF.

This clonotype has a handful of counts. V usage is TRBV12-3 or TRBV12-4 and J usage is TRBJ2-1; TRBD2 is a possible D gene (7 bases). The DNA matches TRBJ2-7 better at its end, which makes the J call doubtful. CDR3 size: 14 residues. The CDR3 spells CASRDRGAGYEQYF. The DNA of the CDR3 is TGTGCCAGCAGGGATCGGGGGGCTGGCTACGAGCAGTACTTC.

The chain is built from TRBV7-8 and TRBJ2-7; no clear D. The CDR3 has 15 residues. V lost 1 base to trimming and J lost 7 bases, with 17 bases between them. Germline CDR1 reads SGHVS; CDR2 reads FQNEAQ. This CDR3 is CASSLGAAQASEQYF. CDR3 sequence (DNA): TGTGCCAGCAGCTTAGGGGCCGCACAAGCTTCAGAGCAGTACTTC.

This clonotype was counted between two and nine times. The rearrangement uses TRBV12-3 or TRBV12-4 and TRBJ2-5, with D perhaps TRBD1 or TRBD2 (5 bases each). This CDR3 region has 17 residues. Trimming took 8 bases from V and 4 from J, leaving 26 bases between them. The CDR3 bases are TGTGCCAGCTCGGGACCCACAACGGCGAGAGGACGAGAGACCCAGTACTTC. As protein: CASSGPTTARGRETQYF.

The chain has TRBV28 and TRBJ1-2; D is undetermined. CDR3 length: 14 amino acids. Germline CDR1 MDHEN, CDR2 SYDVKM. V was trimmed by 6 bases and J by 3 bases, leaving 14 bases between them. The CDR3 DNA reads as TGTGCCAGCAGCTCGCCCCCCGAGGACTATGGCTACACCTTC. This gives the protein CASSSPPEDYGYTF.

The V and J genes are TRBV27 and TRBJ1-6, with TRBD1 matching 8 bases. In germline, CDR1 is MNHEY, CDR2 SMNVEV (reference sequence). V trimming: 5 bases; J trimming: 9 bases; junction bases outside the gene matches: 15. This CDR3 region has 17 residues. CDR3 amino acids: CASSLDRVAAMVSPLHF. Here the CDR3 DNA reads TGTGCCAGCAGTCTGGACAGGGTAGCTGCGATGGTTTCACCCCTCCACTTT.

The table lists this clonotype with a few counts. This sequence joins TRBV11-1 and TRBJ2-5, with D unresolved. The CDR3 has 16 residues. CDR1 is SGHAT, CDR2 FQDESV, per germline (reference sequence). The V gene lost 4 bases and the J gene lost 4 bases, with 19 bases spanning the gap. CDR3: CASSSGEKGFRETQYF. Here the CDR3 DNA reads TGTGCCAGCAGCTCCGGCGAAAAGGGATTCCGAGAGACCCAGTACTTC.

CDR3: CASSSPSSDTQYF. The CDR3, as DNA: TGCGCCAGCAGCTCCCCGTCGTCAGATACGCAGTATTTT. The V call is TRBV5-1, the J call TRBJ2-3; D is unclear. The CDR3 is 13 amino acids. Trimming removed 3 bases from V and 4 bases from J, with 9 bases in between. Germline V gene lookup returns CDR1 SGHRS and CDR2 YFSETQ. The variable domain in full, with the rest retrieved from reference TRBV5-1 and TRBJ2-3, is KAGVTQTPRYLIKTRGQQVTLSCSPISGHRSVSWYQQTPGQGLQFLFEYFSETQRNKGNFPGRFSGRQFSNSRSEMNVSTLELGDSALYLCASSSPSSDTQYFGPGTRLTVL.